This entry describes one T cell receptor beta chain. Its antigen target is currently unknown. Base-call qualities are not available, and no considerably larger clone is one nucleotide away. T cell subsets were isolated with Miltenyi superparamagnetic beads coated with subset-specific monoclonal antibodies. Every T cell population came from peripheral blood. Ficoll separation was used to obtain mononuclear cells from whole blood, after which anti-CD14 microbeads were used to deplete monocytes. The isolated cell populations were resuspended in RNAprotect reagent immediately. CD3+ T cells in general were included in the pan T sample. The library was prepared using multiplex PCR. TCRdb records 454 GS FLX as the sequencer. TCR alpha and beta CDR3 regions were amplified from mRNA by semiquantitative ARM-PCR. ARM-PCR used tagged nested gene-specific primers, after which communal superprimers carried out exponential amplification. Before the second amplification round was performed on first-round PCR products, the nested primers were removed by exonuclease. Sequencing of the amplicons was performed on the 454 platform, which allows millions of DNA fragments to be sequenced rapidly without cloning bias. An effective read was defined as a read mappable to both V and J germline segments. Per the authors' processing: Reads were assigned to germline V, D and J segments with IRmap, which uses pyromap, a Smith-Waterman modification adapted to 454 sequencing errors. D-beta assignments were filtered with cutoffs set at the 99th percentile of alignment scores obtained from simulated random sequences. CDR3 was defined as the amino acids lying between the conserved V-segment Y[YFLI]C motif and the J-segment [FW]GXGT motif. Repertoire diversity was estimated with a compound Poisson process model previously applied to large-scale EST data. A procedure for detecting cross-contamination was applied so that sample contamination could be argued against as the origin of shared CDR3s. TCRdb took the public reads, trimmed them with fastp at Q25, ran MiXCR for clone calling and kept in-frame beta chains. Each CDR3 protein gets just one entry, which takes the most common genes and DNA from the rows behind it. The V and J calls come from TCRdb's annotation, not from the publication. The sample table contains 16,000 or so distinct CDR3 sequences; only one count was recorded for 62% of them. Together, the top ten hold 30% to 35% of the sample.

This entry comes from a study of relationships among human T cell subsets (dated by TCRdb to the early 2010s). Regarding the complete study: Eight distinct blood T cell populations were sequenced: pan T, CD8 cytotoxic, regulatory, Th1, Th2, naive plus transitional, activated and memory cells. Beyond this particular receptor, the publication reports: Over 60% of CD8+ cytotoxic sequences belonged to clones with over 100 reads, whereas regulatory and Th2 subsets showed few such clones. No statistically significant differences in V, D and J usage, CDR3 length or N-nucleotide additions were observed among the seven subsets. T cell counts went unrecorded for a couple of pan T samples, which were processed alongside pan B cells. Substantial sharing of CDR3s among Th1, Th2 and regulatory T cells was interpreted as suggestive of stochastic cell fate choices. The bead-based sorting could not exclude a CD4+CD8+ double-positive population.

This receptor was taken from a middle-aged man in good health. Sample: total T cells sorted from blood. Read against the paper, the sample's cell subset or site label means: CD3+ T cells in general.

The CDR3 region: CASRRDGNSPLHF. In nucleotide form, the sequence is TGTGCCAGCCGGAGGGATGGGAATTCACCCCTCCACTTT. This chain is built from TRBV2 and TRBJ1-6, with the D gene uncertain. The junction carries 12 bases between V and J, which are trimmed by 8 bases and 7 bases respectively. Counted from cysteine to phenylalanine, this CDR3 has 13 amino acids. Only the CDR3 DNA is retained, 39 bases long and in frame from the first base. CDR1 and CDR2 are read off the germline V gene as SNHLY and FYNNEI. Beyond the CDR3, the reference TRBV2 and TRBJ1-6 genes provide the residues; the full variable domain reads: EPEVTQTPSHQVTQMGQEVILRCVPISNHLYFYWYRQILGQKVEFLVSFYNNEISEKSEIFDDQFSVERPDGSNFTLKIRSTKLEDSAMYFCASRRDGNSPLHFGNGTRLTVT.